The rows below give T cell receptor beta chains drawn from one sample of a study of Ad26.COV2.S vaccination and SARS-CoV-2 variants. Some clones are missing from TCRdb's copy, which holds only in-frame ones; the method was immunoSEQ multiplex PCR. The repertoire holds about 350,000 clones, under 95% seen once, with roughly 3.9% in the top ten. The starting material was peripheral blood, obtained after recovery from COVID-19. The receptors derive from a human donor who had recovered from COVID-19. CDR3s include the opening cysteine and the closing phenylalanine or tryptophan. Each record gives: J gene, D gene, clone size, CDR3 length, V gene, CDR3 protein, CDR3 DNA. The D gene is left open where the match is weak. Part of the rows lack a size; the others show once, few, many or a class for expanded clones.

TRBJ1-3	TRBD1	.	14	TRBV10-3	CAISGTDSGNTIYF	TGTGCCATCAGCGGGACAGACTCTGGAAACACCATATATTTT
TRBJ2-1	TRBD1	.	14	TRBV27	CASTPGGPYNEQFF	TGTGCCAGCACCCCAGGGGGTCCCTACAATGAGCAGTTCTTC
TRBJ2-5	.	.	14	TRBV7-2	CASRMTGIQETQYF	TGTGCCAGCAGAATGACCGGGATCCAAGAGACCCAGTACTTC
TRBJ1-5	.	once	15	TRBV13	CASSLGQGPKFPQHF	TGTGCCAGCAGCTTAGGCCAAGGACCTAAATTCCCCCAGCATTTT
TRBJ2-7	TRBD1	.	14	TRBV6-2/TRBV6-3	CASSWQGEYYEQYF	TGTGCCAGCAGTTGGCAGGGGGAGTACTACGAGCAGTACTTC
TRBJ2-2	TRBD1	.	15	TRBV25-1	CASSPGTGNTGELFF	TGTGCCAGCAGTCCCGGGACAGGGAACACCGGGGAGCTGTTTTTT
TRBJ2-1	.	once	13	TRBV12-3/TRBV12-4	CASSPRGLPEAFF	TGTGCCAGCAGTCCCCGGGGGTTGCCGGAAGCCTTCTTC
TRBJ1-1	TRBD1	.	15	TRBV27	CASSHGQGAGTEAFF	TGTGCCAGCAGTCATGGACAGGGGGCCGGCACTGAAGCTTTCTTT
TRBJ2-3	TRBD2	.	16	TRBV7-6	CASSLGSGGARDTQYF	TGTGCCAGCAGCCTAGGGAGCGGGGGGGCCCGGGATACGCAGTATTTT
TRBJ1-2	.	.	12	TRBV9	CASSLQGSGYTF	TGTGCCAGCAGTCTTCAGGGTTCTGGCTACACCTTC
TRBJ2-3	.	.	11	TRBV20-1	CSAEQADTQYF	TGCAGTGCGGAGCAGGCAGATACGCAGTATTTT
TRBJ2-1	TRBD1	.	15	TRBV3-1/TRBV3-2	CASSPRDRMGNEQFF	TGTGCCAGCAGCCCCCGGGACAGGATGGGCAATGAGCAGTTCTTC
TRBJ1-1	TRBD1	.	14	TRBV6-5	CASSPQGQHTEAFF	TGTGCCAGCAGTCCACAGGGACAGCACACTGAAGCTTTCTTT
TRBJ1-3	.	.	14	TRBV5-8	CASSTGLSGNTIYF	TGTGCCAGCAGCACGGGGCTTTCTGGAAACACCATATATTTT
TRBJ1-6	.	.	13	TRBV6-5	CASSPKTDSPLHF	TGTGCCAGCAGTCCTAAAACGGATTCACCCCTCCACTTT
TRBJ2-1	.	.	13	TRBV12-3/TRBV12-4	CASSFPYGYEQFF	TGTGCCAGCAGTTTCCCCTACGGGTATGAGCAGTTCTTC
TRBJ1-2	.	.	12	TRBV5-1	CASSLNSYGYTF	TGCGCCAGCAGCTTAAATAGTTATGGCTACACCTTC
TRBJ1-2	.	.	13	TRBV29-1	CSVEGTVRGGYTF	TGCAGCGTTGAGGGTACCGTCAGGGGTGGCTACACCTTC
TRBJ2-5	.	.	15	TRBV9	CASSPRSGTQETQYF	TGTGCCAGCAGCCCACGTTCAGGGACTCAAGAGACCCAGTACTTC
TRBJ1-1	.	.	15	TRBV6-6	CASSYSAATNTEAFF	TGTGCCAGCAGTTACTCCGCAGCCACGAACACTGAAGCTTTCTTT
TRBJ2-5	TRBD2	few	15	TRBV5-1	CASSPGGVTRETQYF	TGCGCCAGCAGCCCCGGGGGGGTTACAAGGGAGACCCAGTACTTC
TRBJ1-2	.	.	17	TRBV5-8	CASSLAVTRGINYGYTF	TGTGCCAGCAGCTTGGCCGTGACCCGAGGCATTAACTATGGCTACACCTTC
TRBJ1-1	.	.	13	TRBV7-2	CASSLGENTEAFF	TGTGCCAGCAGCTTAGGTGAGAACACTGAAGCTTTCTTT
TRBJ1-6	.	.	18	TRBV6-2/TRBV6-3	CASSSIDTGTWLNSPLHF	TGTGCCAGCAGTTCAATCGACACAGGGACGTGGCTAAATTCACCCCTCCACTTT
TRBJ1-1	TRBD1	.	15	TRBV15	CATSSYQGQSTEAFF	TGTGCCACCAGCAGCTACCAGGGACAGAGCACTGAAGCTTTCTTT
TRBJ1-2	.	.	13	TRBV6-5	CASRTQENYGYTF	TGTGCCAGCAGGACACAGGAAAACTATGGCTACACCTTC
TRBJ2-7	TRBD2	.	15	TRBV13	CASSSRPGGGDEQYF	TGTGCCAGCAGCTCCCGTCCTGGCGGGGGTGACGAGCAGTACTTC
TRBJ1-3	.	.	12	TRBV9	CASSALGNTIYF	TGTGCCAGCAGCGCCCTCGGAAACACCATATATTTT
TRBJ1-3	.	.	11	TRBV6-5	CASRGGYTIYF	TGTGCCAGCAGGGGAGGTTACACCATATATTTT
TRBJ2-3	.	.	17	TRBV7-9	CASSSNSGLVFTDTQYF	TGTGCCAGCAGCTCAAACTCGGGACTCGTATTCACAGATACGCAGTATTTT
TRBJ2-7	.	.	13	TRBV27	CASSLSTLSEQYF	TGTGCCAGCAGTTTATCCACCCTGAGCGAGCAGTACTTC
TRBJ2-5	TRBD2	.	17	TRBV5-1	CASSLRLAGGRGETQYF	TGCGCCAGCAGCCTCCGACTCGCGGGGGGGCGGGGAGAGACCCAGTACTTC
TRBJ1-2	TRBD1	.	14	TRBV27	CASSLKWDRLGYTF	TGTGCCAGCAGCTTAAAGTGGGACAGGTTGGGCTACACCTTC
TRBJ1-6	.	.	15	TRBV6-5	CASRPQGSYNSPLHF	TGTGCCAGCAGACCTCAGGGTTCCTATAATTCACCCCTCCACTTT
TRBJ2-7	.	.	15	TRBV2	CASSPPGHIPYEQYF	TGTGCCAGCAGCCCCCCGGGACATATCCCCTACGAGCAGTACTTC
TRBJ2-6	.	once	17	TRBV3-1/TRBV3-2	CASSRDKSVVGANVLTF	TGTGCCAGCAGCCGTGACAAATCCGTGGTTGGGGCCAACGTCCTGACTTTC
TRBJ1-2	.	few	14	TRBV4-1	CASRLREADYGYTF	TGCGCCAGCAGACTCAGGGAGGCTGACTATGGCTACACCTTC
TRBJ1-2	TRBD1	once	15	TRBV5-5	CASSLGTGGLYGYTF	TGTGCCAGCAGCTTGGGGACAGGGGGCCTCTATGGCTACACCTTC
TRBJ1-2	TRBD1	.	13	TRBV27	CASRDRGIDGYTF	TGTGCCAGCAGGGACAGGGGGATCGATGGCTACACCTTC
TRBJ2-4	TRBD2	.	19	TRBV7-8	CASSQGLAGGNVAKNIQYF	TGTGCCAGCAGCCAGGGACTAGCGGGGGGGAATGTAGCCAAAAACATTCAGTACTTC
TRBJ1-4	.	.	13	TRBV7-3	CASSPGHGEKLFF	TGTGCCAGCAGCCCGGGCCACGGGGAAAAACTGTTTTTT
TRBJ2-1	TRBD1	.	14	TRBV19	CAVGTGKNYNEQFF	TGTGCCGTCGGGACAGGGAAGAACTACAATGAGCAGTTCTTC
TRBJ2-6	.	.	19	TRBV7-9	CASSLGDRRASSGANVLTF	TGTGCCAGCAGCTTAGGTGACAGGAGAGCCTCCTCTGGGGCCAACGTCCTGACTTTC
TRBJ1-4	TRBD1	.	15	TRBV19	CASSETGSSNEKLFF	TGTGCCAGTAGCGAGACAGGGTCGTCTAATGAAAAACTGTTTTTT
TRBJ2-5	.	.	15	TRBV11-3	CASSPSGAARETQYF	TGTGCCAGCAGCCCATCCGGGGCTGCCCGGGAGACCCAGTACTTC
TRBJ1-5	.	.	15	TRBV5-6	CASSLGPDNNQPQHF	TGTGCCAGCAGTTTGGGGCCGGACAACAATCAGCCCCAGCATTTT